The source of this T cell receptor beta chain is a study of tissue T cells after allogeneic stem cell transplantation. The method was immunoSEQ multiplex PCR; TCRdb's version includes in-frame clones alone and lacks a portion of them. The sample holds 4,000 to 5,500 clones, less than 40% seen once. In regard to this clone: Each gene name is a mouse one. Sequencing ends 1 residue short of the CDR3 end; the germline J gene provides the rest. Within the sample, other DNA sequences also encode this same CDR3.

Trimming cost V 3 bases and J 1 base, with 6 bases left between them. The CDR3 is 13 residues long. Germline CDR1 KGHPV, CDR2 FQNQEV (reference sequence). Time point denoted: mouse harvest day 14 after allogeneic transplant. Tail vein injection delivered 10^7 T-cell-depleted bone marrow cells and 10^6 splenic CD5+ T cells. The V and J genes are TRBV26 and TRBJ1-1; D is unresolved. The clonotype was recovered from a female BALB/c mouse given C57BL/6 T cells with graft-versus-host disease after an allogeneic hematopoietic cell transplant. Material for sequencing was skin. The CDR3 bases that were read are TGTGCCAGCAGTCTTCGGGGAAACACAGAAGTCTTC. It is translated as CASSLRGNTEVF. The CDR3 in its entirety is CASSLRGNTEVFF.